This T cell receptor (beta chain) came from a study of blood T cell repertoires in COVID-19. Study-wide context: Sources were T cells, B-cell-depleted T cells, or PBMCs; the material itself was cDNA or gDNA.

Trimming took 8 bases from V and 4 from J, leaving 8 bases between them. Germline V gives CDR1 MNHEY, CDR2 SMNVEV (reference sequence). CDR3 size: 11 residues. Original handling: Amplification of reference gene primers was used by the study to estimate nucleated cell counts. Clones were sequenced by immunoSEQ multiplex PCR, and TCRdb holds only the in-frame ones, with some missing. V and J calls plus clone size are reproduced from that table; the DNA served to infer D and trimming. The table includes roughly 100,000 clones, about four fifths detected once. Sequencing used peripheral blood. The TCR comes from a woman aged 55-70 years with acute or convalescent COVID-19. The V gene is TRBV27, the J gene TRBJ1-2; a possible D gene is TRBD1 (5 bases). The CDR3 is CASGTGYGYTF. CDR3 DNA sequence: TGTGCCAGCGGGACTGGCTATGGCTACACCTTC.